The 26 T cell receptor beta chains given below trace back to one sample, sequenced in a study of blood T cell repertoires in COVID-19. The repertoire was sequenced with immunoSEQ multiplex PCR; TCRdb's copy has only in-frame clones and lacks some. In the table there are roughly 190,000 clones, 75% to 90% of which are singletons. The sequencing sample was made of PBMCs or T cells enriched from blood (not recorded which). The receptors derive from a woman in her twenties or thirties who had recovered from COVID-19.

V gene TRBV5-6 combines with J gene TRBJ1-2, with 10 bases fitting TRBD1. The CDR3 totals 16 residues. Germline V lookup: CDR1 SGHDT, CDR2 YYEEEE. V lost 0 bases to trimming and J lost 7 bases; unmatched junction nucleotides: 9. For the CDR3, the DNA is TGTGCCAGCAGCTTGGGCCCCGGGACAGGGGTCGGTGGCTACACCTTC. Translation: CASSLGPGTGVGGYTF.

This chain connects TRBV11-2 to TRBJ1-3; D might be TRBD1 (5 bases). Between the trimmed V and J ends, which lost 5 bases and 4 bases, there was a span of 12 bases. The CDR3 contains 14 residues. Germline CDR1 SGHAT, CDR2 FQNNGV. The CDR3 loop reads CASSPRSGGNTIYF. The CDR3 DNA follows: TGTGCCAGCAGCCCCCGGTCAGGGGGAAACACCATATATTTT.

V is TRBV19 and J is TRBJ1-2; 8 nucleotides line up with TRBD1. Losses at the gene ends were 10 bases for V and 2 bases for J; bases not matched to a gene: 9. The germline V gene encodes CDR1 LNHDA and CDR2 SQIVND (reference sequence). This CDR3 spans 14 amino acids. CDR3 nucleotide sequence: TGTGCCATCGGGACAGGACTGTTGAACTATGGCTACACCTTC. Protein product: CAIGTGLLNYGYTF.

The chain uses TRBV19 and TRBJ2-1, with 8 bases aligning to TRBD2. The CDR3 is 15 residues long. The V segment lost 6 bases and the J segment 0 bases; nucleotides outside the gene matches: 4. From germline, CDR1 is LNHDA and CDR2 SQIVND (reference sequence). This chain's CDR3 is CASSRGGSSYNEQFF. CDR3 DNA: TGTGCCAGTAGCCGGGGGGGAAGCTCCTACAATGAGCAGTTCTTC.

This clone was detected once. The rearrangement joins TRBV12-3 or TRBV12-4 to TRBJ2-1, with D possibly being TRBD1 (5 bases). Trimming pared 7 bases from V and 9 bases from J, leaving 13 bases between. The CDR3 covers 12 residues. In nucleotides, the CDR3 is TGTGCCAGCATCCTAGATGGGGCTGAGCAGTTCTTC. Protein sequence: CASILDGAEQFF.

The chain recombines TRBV7-8 with TRBJ2-2; possibly TRBD2 for D (5 bases). The CDR3 totals 16 residues. The V gene lost 5 bases and the J gene lost 7 bases, with 20 bases spanning the gap. Germline CDR1 SGHVS, CDR2 FQNEAQ. The CDR3 DNA follows: TGTGCCAGCAGCCGAGGGAGTTCAACGCACGGCGGGGAGCTGTTTTTT. Translated: CASSRGSSTHGGELFF.

The CDR3 reads CASSQEPGLIYEQYF. DNA of the CDR3: TGCGCCAGCAGCCAAGAGCCGGGACTCATATACGAGCAGTACTTC. The chain recombines TRBV4-1 with TRBJ2-7; weak D call: TRBD2 (6 bases). CDR1 is MGHRA, CDR2 YSYEKL, per germline. The CDR3 runs 15 residues. With 0 bases removed from V and 4 bases from J, the gap between germline ends came to 13 bases.

The V call is TRBV4-1, the J call TRBJ2-3, with 10 bases that match TRBD1. Germline V lookup: CDR1 MGHRA, CDR2 YSYEKL. Losses at the gene ends were 2 bases for V and 3 bases for J; bases not matched to a gene: 2. The CDR3 runs 15 residues. CDR3 residues: CASSQPGQGTDTQYF. The CDR3 bases are TGCGCCAGCAGCCAACCGGGACAGGGGACAGATACGCAGTATTTT.

This clone was seen more than once but under ten times. V gene TRBV7-9 combines with J gene TRBJ1-4; a weak D match, TRBD1 (6 bases). CDR1 is SEHNR and CDR2 is FQNEAQ in the germline V gene (reference sequence). This CDR3 spans 16 amino acids. The ends were cut back, 4 bases at V and 2 bases at J, with 14 bases in the middle. The DNA of the CDR3 is TGTGCCAGCAGCTACCCCCAGGGGAAGACTAATGAAAAACTGTTTTTT. Amino acids: CASSYPQGKTNEKLFF.

There are many counts of this clone. The chain employs TRBV4-1 and TRBJ2-3; possible D gene TRBD1, 6 bases. Germline loops: CDR1 MGHRA, CDR2 YSYEKL. The CDR3 contains 16 residues. Trimming removed 0 bases at V and 4 bases at J, with 14 bases between. CDR3 region: CASSQEVGALADTQYF. As DNA, the CDR3 is TGCGCCAGCAGCCAAGAGGTGGGGGCCTTGGCAGATACGCAGTATTTT.

This sequence joins TRBV2 and TRBJ2-2; no firm D call. The germline CDR1 and CDR2 sequences are SNHLY and FYNNEI. The V gene lost 10 bases and the J gene lost 9 bases, with 12 bases spanning the gap. CDR3 length: 11 residues. CDR3 loop: CATTDGRELFF. The DNA of the CDR3 is TGTGCCACCACCGATGGGCGGGAGCTGTTTTTT. The full variable domain, completed using reference TRBV2 and TRBJ2-2, is EPEVTQTPSHQVTQMGQEVILRCVPISNHLYFYWYRQILGQKVEFLVSFYNNEISEKSEIFDDQFSVERPDGSNFTLKIRSTKLEDSAMYFCATTDGRELFFGEGSRLTVL.

This sequence joins TRBV3-1 (or the pseudogene TRBV3-2) and TRBJ2-7; the match to TRBD2 covers 10 bases. The V segment lost 4 bases and the J segment 3 bases; nucleotides outside the gene matches: 9. This CDR3 region has 16 residues. Germline CDR1 LGHDT, CDR2 YNNKEL (reference sequence). DNA of the CDR3: TGTGCCAGCAGCCTCTGGACTAGCGGCTTCGACTACGAGCAGTACTTC. Its protein product is CASSLWTSGFDYEQYF.

This clone was counted a single time. The rearrangement links TRBV7-6 to TRBJ1-4; possibly TRBD1 for D (5 bases). The length of the CDR3 is 12 residues. Between the trimmed V and J ends, which lost 6 bases and 11 bases, there was a span of 13 bases. CDR1 and CDR2 from the germline V gene are SGHVS and FNYEAQ. CDR3 in DNA: TGTGCCAGCAGGCCGGGTGGGGGGAAACTGTTTTTT. Amino acids: CASRPGGGKLFF.

The chain links TRBV19 to TRBJ1-4, with unresolved D. CDR1 is LNHDA, CDR2 SQIVND, per germline (reference sequence). V dropped 5 bases and J dropped 8 bases, with 9 bases sitting between them. CDR3 size: 12 residues. The CDR3 is CASSPGREKLFF. The CDR3 DNA reads TGTGCCAGTAGTCCCGGGAGGGAAAAACTGTTTTTT.

This chain connects TRBV7-3 to TRBJ1-1; D gene uncertain. Germline CDR1 SGHTA, CDR2 FQGTGA. The V gene lost 2 bases and the J gene lost 4 bases, with 11 bases spanning the gap. The CDR3 loop spans 14 amino acids. The CDR3 protein is CASSLVAESTEAFF. The CDR3 nucleotides are TGTGCCAGCAGCTTAGTTGCGGAGAGCACTGAAGCTTTCTTT.

This rearrangement joins TRBV6-4 to TRBJ2-2, with 12 positions matching TRBD1. Germline CDR1 MRHNA, CDR2 SNTAGT. The CDR3 has 15 amino acids. The trim removed 7 bases at V and 4 bases at J, leaving 4 bases unmatched. This CDR3 is CASKPGQGATGELFF. CDR3 bases: TGTGCCAGCAAACCGGGACAGGGGGCCACCGGGGAGCTGTTTTTT.

This chain uses TRBV9 with TRBJ1-2, with 8 bases aligning to TRBD1. V gave up 1 base and J gave up 8 bases; unmatched junction bases: 4. Germline V gives CDR1 SGDLS, CDR2 YYNGEE. This CDR3 is built from 13 residues. The CDR3 bases are TGTGCCAGCAGCGTAAGGGACAGGCACGGCTACACCTTC. Protein sequence: CASSVRDRHGYTF. Complete variable domain (other parts from reference TRBV9 and TRBJ1-2): DSGVTQTPKHLITATGQRVTLRCSPRSGDLSVYWYQQSLDQGLQFLIQYYNGEERAKGNILERFSAQQFPDLHSELNLSSLELGDSALYFCASSVRDRHGYTFGSGTRLTVV.

This clone has only a few counts. The gene calls are TRBV9 and TRBJ1-6, with D possibly being TRBD1 (5 bases). The germline V gene encodes CDR1 SGDLS and CDR2 YYNGEE. This CDR3 comprises 16 residues. Trimming took off 4 bases at V and 0 bases at J, with 11 bases between the two ends. The CDR3: CASSPRGSSYNSPLHF. The DNA for the CDR3 is TGTGCCAGCAGCCCCCGGGGGAGCTCCTATAATTCACCCCTCCACTTT.

The V and J genes are TRBV5-5 and TRBJ2-2; D is unresolved. CDR3 length equals 16 residues. The germline CDR1 and CDR2 sequences are SGHKS and YYEKEE (reference sequence). Trimming shortened V by 0 bases and J by 1 base, and 10 bases separated the two germline ends. Here the CDR3 reads CASSLDVPKNTGELFF. The CDR3 DNA follows: TGTGCCAGCAGCTTGGATGTCCCCAAGAACACCGGGGAGCTGTTTTTT.

The chain combines TRBV7-9 with TRBJ2-7; D might be TRBD1 (8 bases). Germline lookup yields CDR1 SEHNR and CDR2 FQNEAQ (reference sequence). The V and J ends lost 7 bases and 3 bases respectively, with 16 bases between them. CDR3 length: 14 residues. The CDR3 region is CASNQDREGYEQYF. CDR3 sequence (DNA): TGTGCCAGCAACCAGGACAGGGAGGGCTACGAGCAGTACTTC.

The chain couples TRBV19 to TRBJ1-1; 8 positions agree with TRBD1. The J segment lost 4 bases and the V segment lost 5 bases, leaving 9 bases of the junction unmatched. CDR3 length equals 15 residues. Germline V gene lookup returns CDR1 LNHDA and CDR2 SQIVND (reference sequence). The CDR3 nucleotides read TGTGCCAGTAGTCCCGGGACAGGTGGGAGCACTGAAGCTTTCTTT. It encodes CASSPGTGGSTEAFF.

The chain recombines TRBV27 with TRBJ1-6, with a weak D call TRBD1 (5 bases). The V gene lost 8 bases and the J gene lost 4 bases, with 12 bases spanning the gap. CDR1 MNHEY and CDR2 SMNVEV come from the germline V gene (reference sequence). The length of the CDR3 is 14 residues. CDR3 nucleotide sequence: TGTGCCAGCGCCCAGACAGATTATAATTCACCCCTCCACTTT. Translating it yields CASAQTDYNSPLHF.

The genes are TRBV5-5 and TRBJ1-4; no clear D. Trimming removed 3 bases from V and 7 bases from J, with 10 bases in between. This CDR3 contains 13 residues. CDR1 is SGHKS and CDR2 is YYEKEE in the germline V gene (reference sequence). CDR3 bases: TGTGCCAGCAGCTGGCTAGGAGGTGAAAAACTGTTTTTT. It encodes CASSWLGGEKLFF.

V and J are TRBV9 and TRBJ1-2, with 7 nucleotides matching TRBD1. CDR3 length: 16 amino acids. CDR1 is SGDLS and CDR2 is YYNGEE in the germline V gene. V shed 0 bases and J 6 bases; nucleotides not matched to a gene: 11. CDR3 in amino acids: CASSVDSVDRANGYTF. CDR3 bases: TGTGCCAGCAGCGTAGATTCCGTTGACAGGGCGAATGGCTACACCTTC.

The gene calls are TRBV5-4 and TRBJ1-6; no definite D call. Deletions cut 4 bases from V and 0 bases from J, with 8 bases between. Germline CDR1 SGHNT, CDR2 YYREEE (reference sequence). The CDR3 loop spans 15 amino acids. The CDR3 sequence: CASSPGSSYNSPLHF. CDR3 in DNA: TGTGCCAGCAGCCCGGGGAGCTCCTATAATTCACCCCTCCACTTT.

V and J are TRBV5-5 and TRBJ1-2; 12 nucleotides agree with TRBD1. CDR1 is SGHKS and CDR2 is YYEKEE in the germline V gene (reference sequence). The CDR3 is 18 residues long. Trimming removed 4 bases from V and 6 bases from J; junction bases left unmatched: 16. The chain's CDR3 is CASSTPGTGTGGKDGYTF. The CDR3 bases are TGTGCCAGCAGCACCCCAGGGACCGGGACAGGGGGCAAAGATGGCTACACCTTC. Using reference TRBV5-5 and TRBJ1-2 for the parts outside the CDR3, the full variable domain is DAGVTQSPTHLIKTRGQQVTLRCSPISGHKSVSWYQQVLGQGPQFIFQYYEKEERGRGNFPDRFSARQFPNYSSELNVNALLLGDSALYLCASSTPGTGTGGKDGYTFGSGTRLTVV.